This TCR beta chain appears in the sequencing data of a study of shared clonotypes between healthy human individuals (TCRdb year 2020). Regarding the study in general: A few men and two women, aged 18 to 49 years, made up the cohort. To increase sequencing depth and limit assay-specific biases, different laboratories used diverse techniques to prepare libraries and sequence TCR repertoires. Between about 0.9 and 9 billion PBMCs per donor were obtained by leukapheresis. To estimate repertoire size and how much clonotype sharing occurs between individuals, the study deeply sequenced the blood TCR repertoires of roughly 5 healthy adults. For each donor, CD4 naive and CD4 memory were each run on three plates, CD8 naive on two plates, and CD8 memory on one plate. Beyond this particular receptor, the publication reports: Even with the large sequencing depth, rarefaction of the sorted-subset datasets indicated that sequencing was incomplete. When several donors were compared, the shared fraction of clonotypes was about 5.5% for naive CD4, about 4% for naive CD8, 2% to 2.5% for memory CD4, and 0.4% for memory CD8. Based on pairwise subsampling, the degree of clonotype sharing among donors was expected to be affected by sequencing depth. Because the study included a small number of donors, the genetic and exposure-history diversity represented was limited. Sampling was limited to blood, and TCR repertoires in tissue likely differ from TCR repertoires in blood. Naive subsets generally had larger estimated clonotype richness than memory subsets did. Compared with non-shared clonotypes, clonotypes shared by all four sorted-subset donors had higher generation probabilities.

Including the terminal cysteine and phenylalanine, the CDR3 comprises 13 residues. Only the CDR3 portion is preserved as DNA: 39 bases, with reading frame beginning at the first base. V has 4 bases trimmed and J has 7 bases trimmed; junction bases matching no gene number 5. For CDR1 and CDR2, the germline V gene lists SGHRS and YFSETQ. TCR CDR3 regions were amplified from genomic DNA by multiplex PCR using the deep immunoSEQ assay. Extracted genomic DNA from each cell subset was distributed evenly across all wells of several immunoSEQ 96-well plates, and each plate was treated as a replicate. For sorted subsets, 200 to 250 ng genomic DNA, equal to tens of thousands of T cell genomes, was loaded into each replicate PCR. Purified libraries were quantified with a Qubit 3.0 fluorometer, sized on a Bioanalyzer 2100, and re-quantified with the KAPA Library Quantification kit. Each immunoSEQ 96-well plate was sequenced on its own single-read 150-cycle Illumina NextSeq 550 flow cell. As for the authors' bioinformatics: The immunoSEQ output contained only junctional sequences without quality scores, so filtering could not match that applied to full-length reads. Sequences were annotated with PyIR, a Python wrapper for IgBLAST v1.9, and V/J genes and CDR3 were assigned using IMGT germline references. Reads were removed for weak V/J assignments (E-value above 1e-6), missing CDR3, stop codons, out-of-frame junctions, or ambiguous translated residues. V3J clonotypes were defined by identical inferred V gene, J gene, and CDR3 amino acid sequence. The percentage overlap between two repertoires was calculated by dividing the number of shared unique clonotypes by the size of the smaller repertoire. Richness of each repertoire was evaluated using RTK rarefaction, the Chao1 estimator, and Recon v2.1 estimates of unobserved clonotypes. For all TCRbeta clonotypes obtained by the gDNA method from a handful of donors, generation probabilities were computed with OLGA. TCRdb's version of the immuneACCESS table is confined to in-frame rearrangements and falls short of the full clone set. An unresolved V gene accounts for under half of the shortfall where checked; the remainder is of unknown origin. The DNA was the basis for D and trimming; V, J and clone size are from that table. This sample comprises over 750,000 clones, about 96% of them detected only once. The ten largest account for under 0.3% of the sample.

For the CD8 naive samples, CD45RO-negative cells were positively selected for CCR7, yielding a CD45RA+CCR7+ population from which TemRA cells were excluded. Healthy HIV-negative adults with no recently reported acute infections or vaccinations were included as donors. Every donor was a Caucasian adult living in Nashville, Tennessee, USA. After blood collection by leukapheresis, PBMCs were isolated using Ficoll-Histopaque density gradient centrifugation and then cryopreserved in the vapor phase of liquid nitrogen. Purity and quantity of every magnetically sorted T cell population were checked by analytical flow cytometry. Genomic DNA was isolated from every sorted fraction and measured by UV absorbance on a Nanodrop 2000c. As regards this clone: This receptor's antigen is unknown. Per-base qualities were not stored, and no clone one base away is much larger.

The V gene is TRBV5-1 and the J gene is TRBJ1-5, and TRBD1 matches 7 of the central bases. The clonotype comes from a man aged 25 to 40 in good health. Sample: naive CD8+ T cells sorted from blood. Taken with the paper, the label for cell subset or site translates to: CD45RA+CCR7+. CDR3 reads: CASSHRGGQPQHF. Here is the DNA: TGCGCCAGCAGCCACAGGGGAGGACAGCCCCAGCATTTT.